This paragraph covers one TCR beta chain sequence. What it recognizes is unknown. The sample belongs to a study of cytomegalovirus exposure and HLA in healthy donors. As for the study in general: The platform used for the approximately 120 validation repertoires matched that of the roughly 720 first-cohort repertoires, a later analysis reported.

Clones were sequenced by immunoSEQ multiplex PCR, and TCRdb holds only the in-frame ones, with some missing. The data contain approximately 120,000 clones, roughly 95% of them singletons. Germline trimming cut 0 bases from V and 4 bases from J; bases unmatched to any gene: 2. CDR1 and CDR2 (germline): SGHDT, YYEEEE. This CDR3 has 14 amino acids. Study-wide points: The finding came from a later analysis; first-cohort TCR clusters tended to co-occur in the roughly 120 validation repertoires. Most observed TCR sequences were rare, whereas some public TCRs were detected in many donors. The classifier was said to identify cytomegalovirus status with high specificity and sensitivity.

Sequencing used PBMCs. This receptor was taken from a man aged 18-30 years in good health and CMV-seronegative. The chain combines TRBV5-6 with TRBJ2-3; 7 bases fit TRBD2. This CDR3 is CASSLGGGPDTQYF. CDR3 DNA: TGTGCCAGCAGCTTGGGGGGAGGGCCAGATACGCAGTATTTT.